This T cell receptor beta chain was captured by sequencing in a study of blood T cell repertoires in COVID-19. Study background: The origin of the acute and convalescent COVID-19 samples was the United States, Italy and Spain. T cells, B-cell-depleted T cells, or PBMCs supplied cDNA or gDNA.

This CDR3 contains 15 residues. Trimming removed 6 bases from V and 3 bases from J, with 15 bases in between. Germline V gene data show CDR1 as SGHRS and CDR2 as YFSETQ. Original analysis: It was from reference gene primer amplification that nucleated cell counts were estimated. The data were produced by immunoSEQ multiplex PCR, yet TCRdb's version contains in-frame clones alone and is incomplete. V and J calls and clone size are given by that table; D and trimming were obtained from the DNA. This table holds about 220,000 clones, roughly 82% found once. This receptor was identified in a man in his forties or fifties with active or convalescent COVID-19. The sample was peripheral blood. The chain has TRBV5-1 and TRBJ1-4; tentatively, D is TRBD1 (6 bases). Here the CDR3 DNA reads TGCGCCAGCACCCTCGTGGGGGGGCCTAATGAAAAACTGTTTTTT. This gives the protein CASTLVGGPNEKLFF.